This TCR beta chain appears in the sequencing data of a study of tumor-infiltrating lymphocytes in primary liver carcinoma. The researchers produced TCR beta cDNA from around 500 ng total RNA with a constant-region primer. Construction of TCR beta libraries relied on three successive nested multiplex PCR rounds employing slightly modified ARM-PCR. The first two PCR rounds used TRBV1-TRBV30 forward primers with a C-beta reverse primer, roughly 10 cycles each. MiXCR, run by TCRdb on the multiplex PCR reads, gives a single entry per CDR3 protein. The data contain around 29,000 distinct CDR3 sequences, roughly 78% of them singletons. From unsorted bulk tissue weighing roughly 17-31 mg, DNA and RNA were co-extracted. As concerns this clonotype: At one of its ends the junction is not consistent with the germline gene, which may arise from a read error.

Germline V gene lookup returns CDR1 MNHEY and CDR2 SVGEGT. The CDR3 has 13 residues. The specimen sequenced was liver tumor tissue from sampling region 3. Documented subset: tumor region T3, left-lateral pole. This clonotype originated in a woman in her 30s with primary liver carcinoma and hepatitis B virus infection. The rearrangement joins TRBV6-2 or TRBV6-3 to TRBJ1-1; D gene uncertain. The CDR3, as DNA: TGCGCCAACAGTTACCAGGTCCGAACTGAGGCTTTCTTT. Protein: CANSYQVRTEAFF.